This passage covers 8 T cell receptor beta chains from one sample sequenced in a study of human T cells and chemical hapten exposure (dated by TCRdb to about 2021). This specimen's time point label, per the study, means: patch test 2, 6 weeks after DPC sensitization. In the paper's terms, the treatment or condition label means: therapeutic diphenylcyclopropenone sensitization with weekly scalp DPC. Receptor amplification or capture employed RACE. The sequencer listed for this sample is NextSeq 500. TCRdb trimmed the raw reads at Q25, called clones with MiXCR and kept productive beta chains. Rows are unified per CDR3 protein, each entry keeping the most common DNA and genes. The sample table contains around 69,000 distinct CDR3 sequences; only one count was recorded for around 8.8% of them. In total, the top ten clones hold approximately 3.7% of the sample. The sample here was whole blood, taken in connection with sensitization to the hapten diphenylcyclopropenone (DPC). The receptor source for this set is a woman aged 50 to 60 with alopecia areata. Some clones in this sample may be carry-over from other donors' samples.

This clonotype came up many times. The chain is built from TRBV7-9 and TRBJ1-1; D remains unclear. The CDR3 extends over 13 amino acids. Between the trimmed V and J ends, which lost 4 bases and 1 base, there was a span of 7 bases. Germline CDR1 SEHNR, CDR2 FQNEAQ (reference sequence). CDR3: CASSSFQNTEAFF. In nucleotides, the CDR3 is TGTGCCAGCAGCTCTTTTCAGAACACTGAAGCTTTCTTT.

Many counts were recorded for this clonotype. This chain uses TRBV6-5 with TRBJ1-1, with a weak D call TRBD1 (6 bases). V lost 8 bases, J lost 1 base, and 14 bases lay in between. In germline, CDR1 is MNHEY, CDR2 SVGAGI. The CDR3 spans 14 residues. The CDR3, as DNA: TGTGCCAGCCCCTGGACAGAGACGAACACTGAAGCTTTCTTT. It specifies CASPWTETNTEAFF.

This chain uses TRBV7-2 with TRBJ2-3, with 14 nucleotides matching TRBD2. The CDR3 has 18 residues. Trimming removed 4 bases from V and 0 bases from J; junction bases left unmatched: 6. Germline values: CDR1 SGHTA, CDR2 FQGNSA. CDR3 bases: TGTGCCAGCAGCTCCTGGACTAGCGGGGGGACTAGCACAGATACGCAGTATTTT. Its protein is CASSSWTSGGTSTDTQYF. Supplemented by reference TRBV7-2 and TRBJ2-3, the full variable domain reads GAGVSQSPSNKVTEKGKDVELRCDPISGHTALYWYRQSLGQGLEFLIYFQGNSAPDKSGLPSDRFSAERTGGSVSTLTIQRTQQEDSAVYLCASSSWTSGGTSTDTQYFGPGTRLTVL.

This clonotype came up many times. V usage is TRBV25-1 and J usage is TRBJ1-1, with D maybe TRBD1 (5 bases). This CDR3 region has 12 residues. The V and J ends lost 5 bases and 11 bases respectively, with 15 bases between them. Germline-derived CDR1 and CDR2 are MGHDK and SYGVNS. The CDR3 is CASSSPGTGAFF. The CDR3 bases are TGTGCCAGCAGTTCCCCCGGGACTGGGGCTTTCTTT.

J is TRBJ2-1 and V is TRBV29-1, with TRBD1 matching 8 bases. Germline V lookup: CDR1 SQVTM, CDR2 ANQGSEA. J was trimmed by 8 bases and V by 3 bases; bases with no gene match: 6. The CDR3 length is 13 residues. This CDR3 reads CSVEDGQGYEQFF. The CDR3 region has the DNA TGCAGCGTTGAGGACGGACAGGGATATGAGCAGTTCTTC.

This chain uses TRBV9 with TRBJ1-1; 8 bases align to TRBD1. This CDR3 contains 15 residues. Looked up from germline, CDR1 is SGDLS and CDR2 is YYNGEE. V trimming: 2 bases; J trimming: 2 bases; junction bases outside the gene matches: 5. The CDR3 coding sequence is TGTGCCAGCAGCGTCCAGGGGGCGTCAAACACTGAAGCTTTCTTT. This codes for CASSVQGASNTEAFF.

Concerning this clonotype itself: A single base separates this from a much larger clone, so it may be a read error. The V call is TRBV19, the J call TRBJ1-5; D gene unclear. The germline gives CDR1 LNHDA, CDR2 SQIVND (reference sequence). The CDR3 is 15 residues long. Trimming stripped 6 bases from V and 6 bases from J, with 18 bases between. The CDR3 loop reads CASSQVHEGTQPQHF. For the CDR3, the DNA is TGTGCCAGTAGCCAAGTCCACGAGGGCACTCAGCCCCAGCATTTT.

About this clonotype: This may be a read error, as it is one base from a much larger clone. This sequence joins TRBV7-8 and TRBJ2-3, with D unresolved. The V and J ends lost 0 bases and 4 bases respectively, with 14 bases between them. This CDR3 region has 16 residues. Germline V gene lookup returns CDR1 SGHVS and CDR2 FQNEAQ. In DNA form, the CDR3 reads TGTGCCAGCAGCTTAGCTACACCCCATCGGGCAGATACGCAGTATTTT. Its translation: CASSLATPHRADTQYF.